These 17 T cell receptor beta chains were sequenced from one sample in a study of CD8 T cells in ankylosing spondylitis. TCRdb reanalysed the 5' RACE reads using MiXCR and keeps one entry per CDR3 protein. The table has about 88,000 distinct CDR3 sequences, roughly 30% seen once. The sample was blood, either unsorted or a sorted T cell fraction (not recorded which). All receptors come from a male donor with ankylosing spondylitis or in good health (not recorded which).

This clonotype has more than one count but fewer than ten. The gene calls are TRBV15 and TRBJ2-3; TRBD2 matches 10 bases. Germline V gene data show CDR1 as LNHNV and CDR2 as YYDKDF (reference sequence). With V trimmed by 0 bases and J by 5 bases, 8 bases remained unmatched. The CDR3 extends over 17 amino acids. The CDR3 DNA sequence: TGTGCCACCAGCAGAGATCTTCTGAGCGGGGGGGAAGATACGCAGTATTTT. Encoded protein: CATSRDLLSGGEDTQYF.

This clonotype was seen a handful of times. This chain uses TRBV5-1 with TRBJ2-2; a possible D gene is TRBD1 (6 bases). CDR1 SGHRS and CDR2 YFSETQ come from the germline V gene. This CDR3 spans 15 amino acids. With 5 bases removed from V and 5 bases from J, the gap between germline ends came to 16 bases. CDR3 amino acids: CASSPRTDRTGELFF. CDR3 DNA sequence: TGCGCCAGCAGTCCAAGGACAGACCGTACCGGGGAGCTGTTTTTT.

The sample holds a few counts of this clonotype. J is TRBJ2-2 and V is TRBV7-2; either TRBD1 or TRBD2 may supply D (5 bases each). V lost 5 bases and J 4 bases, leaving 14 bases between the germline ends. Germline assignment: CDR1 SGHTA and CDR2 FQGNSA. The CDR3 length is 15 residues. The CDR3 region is CASSARGSGTGELFF. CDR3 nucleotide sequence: TGTGCCAGCAGCGCCCGGGGCTCGGGCACCGGGGAGCTGTTTTTT.

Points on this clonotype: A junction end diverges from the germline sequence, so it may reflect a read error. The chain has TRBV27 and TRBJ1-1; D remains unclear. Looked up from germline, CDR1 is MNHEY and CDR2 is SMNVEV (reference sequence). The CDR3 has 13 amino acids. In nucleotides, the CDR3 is TGTGTCAGCAGCGATTTCATGAACACTGAAGCTTTCTTT. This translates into CVSSDFMNTEAFF.

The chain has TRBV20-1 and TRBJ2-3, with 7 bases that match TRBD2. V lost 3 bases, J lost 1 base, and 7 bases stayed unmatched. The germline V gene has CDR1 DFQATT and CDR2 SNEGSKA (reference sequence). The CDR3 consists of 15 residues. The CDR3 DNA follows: TGCAGTGCTAGTCCCGCCAGCGGGGGCACAGATACGCAGTATTTT. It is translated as CSASPASGGTDTQYF.

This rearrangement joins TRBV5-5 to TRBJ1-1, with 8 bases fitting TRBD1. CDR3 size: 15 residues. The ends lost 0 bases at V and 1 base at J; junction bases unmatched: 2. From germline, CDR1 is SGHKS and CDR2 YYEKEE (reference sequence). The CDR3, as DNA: TGTGCCAGCAGCTTGGTAGGGACAGGGAACACTGAAGCTTTCTTT. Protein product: CASSLVGTGNTEAFF. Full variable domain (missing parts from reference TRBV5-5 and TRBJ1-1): DAGVTQSPTHLIKTRGQQVTLRCSPISGHKSVSWYQQVLGQGPQFIFQYYEKEERGRGNFPDRFSARQFPNYSSELNVNALLLGDSALYLCASSLVGTGNTEAFFGQGTRLTVV.

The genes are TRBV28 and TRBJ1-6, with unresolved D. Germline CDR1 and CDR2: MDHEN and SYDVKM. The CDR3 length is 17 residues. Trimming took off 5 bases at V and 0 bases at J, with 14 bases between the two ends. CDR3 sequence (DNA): TGTGCCAGCAGTCCCTCAGCTTGGAGCTCCTATAATTCACCCCTCCACTTT. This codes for CASSPSAWSSYNSPLHF. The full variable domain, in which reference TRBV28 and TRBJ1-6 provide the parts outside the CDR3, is DVKVTQSSRYLVKRTGEKVFLECVQDMDHENMFWYRQDPGLGLRLIYFSYDVKMKEKGDIPEGYSVSREKKERFSLILESASTNQTSMYLCASSPSAWSSYNSPLHFGNGTRLTVT.

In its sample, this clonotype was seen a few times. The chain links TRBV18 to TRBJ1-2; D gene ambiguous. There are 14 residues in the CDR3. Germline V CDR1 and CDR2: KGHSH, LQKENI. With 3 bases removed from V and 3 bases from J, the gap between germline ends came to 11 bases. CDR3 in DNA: TGTGCCAGCTCACCGAGTGGAAACTACTATGGCTACACCTTC. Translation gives CASSPSGNYYGYTF.

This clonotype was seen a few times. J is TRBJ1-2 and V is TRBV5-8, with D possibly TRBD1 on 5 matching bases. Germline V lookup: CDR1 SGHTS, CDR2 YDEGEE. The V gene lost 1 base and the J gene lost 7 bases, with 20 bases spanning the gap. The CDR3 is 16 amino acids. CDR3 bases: TGTGCCAGCAGCTTGCCCCCCTGGGACCTTTGGGGTGGCTACACCTTC. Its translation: CASSLPPWDLWGGYTF.

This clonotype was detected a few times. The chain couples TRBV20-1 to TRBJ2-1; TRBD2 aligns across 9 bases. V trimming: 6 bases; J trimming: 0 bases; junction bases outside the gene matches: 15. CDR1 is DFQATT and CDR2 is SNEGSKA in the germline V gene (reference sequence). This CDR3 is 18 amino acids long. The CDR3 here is CSAQSLAGSGFSYNEQFF. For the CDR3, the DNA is TGCAGTGCCCAATCCCTAGCGGGGTCCGGTTTCTCCTACAATGAGCAGTTCTTC.

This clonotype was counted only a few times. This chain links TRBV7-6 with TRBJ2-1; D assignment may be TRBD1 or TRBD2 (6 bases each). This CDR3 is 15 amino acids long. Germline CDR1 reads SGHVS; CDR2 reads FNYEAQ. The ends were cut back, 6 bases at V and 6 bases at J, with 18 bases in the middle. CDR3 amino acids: CASSRILGGGNEQFF. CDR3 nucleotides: TGTGCCAGCAGTCGTATCCTCGGGGGCGGCAATGAGCAGTTCTTC.

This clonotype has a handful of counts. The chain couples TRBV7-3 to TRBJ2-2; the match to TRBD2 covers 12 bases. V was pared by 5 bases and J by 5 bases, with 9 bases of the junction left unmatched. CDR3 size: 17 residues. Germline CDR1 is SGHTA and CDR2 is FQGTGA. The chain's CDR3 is CASSETSGSVRTGELFF. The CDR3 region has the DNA TGTGCCAGCAGCGAGACTAGCGGGAGTGTTAGGACCGGGGAGCTGTTTTTT.

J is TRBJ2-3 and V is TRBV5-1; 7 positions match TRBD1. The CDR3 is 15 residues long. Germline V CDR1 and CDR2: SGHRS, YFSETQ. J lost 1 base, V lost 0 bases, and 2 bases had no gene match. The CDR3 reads CASSLAGTGTDTQYF. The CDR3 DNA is TGCGCCAGCAGCTTGGCCGGGACAGGCACAGATACGCAGTATTTT.

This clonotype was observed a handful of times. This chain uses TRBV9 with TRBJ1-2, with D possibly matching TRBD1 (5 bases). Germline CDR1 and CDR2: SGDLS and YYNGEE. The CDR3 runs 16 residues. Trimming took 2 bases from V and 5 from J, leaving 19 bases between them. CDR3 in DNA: TGTGCCAGCAGCGTGGGGAGACGATCGGGGGAGTATGGCTACACCTTC. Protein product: CASSVGRRSGEYGYTF.

The CDR3 DNA sequence: TGTGCCAGCAGCCGCACTCCCCAGGGGGGGCGTTCCTACGAGCAGTACTTC. As protein: CASSRTPQGGRSYEQYF. The chain employs TRBV3-1 and TRBJ2-7, with D possibly being TRBD1 or TRBD2 (7 bases each). The CDR3 contains 17 residues. V was trimmed by 4 bases and J by 1 base, leaving 20 bases between them. Germline V gene lookup returns CDR1 LGHDT and CDR2 YNNKEL (reference sequence).

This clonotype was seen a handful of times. The CDR3 loop is CASSHTSGNLIDEQFF. Here the CDR3 DNA reads TGTGCCAGCAGCCATACTAGCGGGAATTTGATCGATGAGCAGTTCTTC. The chain recombines TRBV3-1 with TRBJ2-1, with TRBD2 matching 10 bases. CDR1 is LGHDT, CDR2 YNNKEL, per germline (reference sequence). This CDR3 region has 16 residues. Trimming cost V 3 bases and J 8 bases; bases outside gene matches: 10.

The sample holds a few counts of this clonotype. The CDR3 here is CATDRGQNTEAFF. CDR3 DNA sequence: TGTGCCACCGACCGAGGGCAGAACACTGAAGCTTTCTTT. V usage is TRBV15 and J usage is TRBJ1-1; D not certain. Germline values: CDR1 LNHNV, CDR2 YYDKDF (reference sequence). The ends were cut back, 8 bases at V and 1 base at J, with 11 bases in the middle. The CDR3 length is 13 residues.